This TCR beta chain was sequenced for a study of CD8 T cells in Susac syndrome. General study points: The study conceded that its TCR sequencing and HLA analysis involved relatively few individuals.

Notes on this clonotype: The antigen remains unidentified.

The CDR3 extends over 14 amino acids. CDR1 is SQVTM, CDR2 ANQGSEA, per germline. With V trimmed by 4 bases and J by 7 bases, 8 bases remained unmatched. Random-hexamer reverse transcription was applied to roughly 0.5 to 1 ug RNA. Amplification of TCR beta CDR3 was carried out by immunoSEQ multiplex PCR, which covered 54 Vbeta and 13 Jbeta segments. In TCRdb, the immunoSEQ multiplex PCR reads were re-called with MiXCR into one record per CDR3 protein. The top ten hold approximately 0.09% of the sample, which has approximately 150,000 distinct CDR3 sequences, 85% to 95% seen once. The specimen was CD4+ T cells from PBMCs. This clonotype originated in a human donor with multiple sclerosis. The V call is TRBV29-1, the J call TRBJ1-5; 9 bases line up with TRBD1. CDR3 protein: CSVAEQGAWQPQHF. CDR3 DNA sequence: TGCAGCGTTGCGGAACAGGGGGCCTGGCAGCCCCAGCATTTT.